This T cell receptor beta chain was obtained from a study of patients and donors after allogeneic stem cell transplantation. V gave up 5 bases and J gave up 4 bases, with 17 bases separating them. The CDR3 consists of 15 residues. A single record per CDR3 protein comes from TCRdb applying MiXCR to the RT-PCR reads. The sample contains roughly 40,000 distinct CDR3 sequences, about 30% of which appear only once. The sample holds a few counts of this clonotype. This rearrangement joins TRBV12-3 or TRBV12-4 to TRBJ1-2; D is uncertain. The sequenced sample consisted of blood, either unsorted or a sorted T cell fraction (not recorded which). The sequence came from a human donor who was either an allogeneic HSCT recipient or a stem cell or donor lymphocyte infusion donor (not recorded which). It is not recorded whose cells these are; they may come from a transplant donor. The CDR3, as DNA: TGTGCCAGCAGTCCCCCTCAGGTGGGGATCTATGGCTACACCTTC. Its protein is CASSPPQVGIYGYTF.